Listed here are 12 T cell receptor beta chains from one sample, sequenced in a study of blood T cell repertoires in COVID-19. Clones were read by immunoSEQ multiplex PCR, and TCRdb kept only the in-frame ones, dropping some. The profile shows more than 70,000 clones, 87% of them singletons. Material: peripheral blood. The receptors come from a woman in her forties or fifties with active or convalescent COVID-19.

This sequence joins TRBV5-4 and TRBJ2-1, with a weak D call TRBD2 (5 bases). V lost 0 bases to trimming and J lost 7 bases, with 14 bases between them. Germline V gene sequence: CDR1 SGHNT, CDR2 YYREEE (reference sequence). The CDR3 consists of 15 residues. CDR3 in amino acids: CASSLEGPRGNEQFF. The CDR3 nucleotides read TGTGCCAGCAGCTTGGAGGGCCCTAGAGGGAATGAGCAGTTCTTC. The whole variable domain, remainder taken from reference TRBV5-4 and TRBJ2-1, is ETGVTQSPTHLIKTRGQQVTLRCSSQSGHNTVSWYQQALGQGPQFIFQYYREEENGRGNFPPRFSGLQFPNYSSELNVNALELDDSALYLCASSLEGPRGNEQFFGPGTRLTVL.

This CDR3 is CASSPRGGGGPSRIEAQYF. CDR3 nucleotides: TGTGCCAGCAGCCCCCGGGGGGGCGGGGGCCCCTCGCGAATCGAGGCGCAGTATTTT. The chain is built from TRBV9 and TRBJ2-3, with TRBD2 matching over 8 bases. Germline lookup yields CDR1 SGDLS and CDR2 YYNGEE. This CDR3 has 19 amino acids. V lost 4 bases and J lost 10; bases outside the gene matches: 26.

The V and J genes are TRBV5-1 and TRBJ2-3, with D possibly TRBD2 on 7 matching bases. The CDR3 sequence is 15 residues long. Trimming left V 4 bases short and J 3 bases short, with 15 bases between. CDR1 is SGHRS and CDR2 is YFSETQ in the germline V gene. The CDR3 region is CASSPRGGSTDTQYF. CDR3 coding DNA: TGCGCCAGCAGCCCTAGGGGGGGCTCGACAGATACGCAGTATTTT.

The gene calls are TRBV5-1 and TRBJ2-2; a possible D gene is TRBD2 (6 bases). The germline V gene encodes CDR1 SGHRS and CDR2 YFSETQ. Trimming cost V 7 bases and J 5 bases, with 9 bases left between them. The CDR3 spans 12 residues. CDR3 region: CASHGGTGELFF. The CDR3 DNA is TGCGCCAGCCACGGAGGGACCGGGGAGCTGTTTTTT.

This chain links TRBV11-2 with TRBJ1-2; the D is unclear. The CDR3 sequence is 15 residues long. CDR1 is SGHAT and CDR2 is FQNNGV in the germline V gene. V lost 0 bases and J 2 bases, leaving 10 bases between the germline ends. Written as DNA, the CDR3 is TGTGCCAGCAGCTTAGATGTCGACTCCAACTATGGCTACACCTTC. Its protein product is CASSLDVDSNYGYTF.

The V gene is TRBV5-3, the J gene TRBJ1-1; 7 positions agree with TRBD1. TRBV5-3 is an ORF, and what it does is uncertain. The CDR3 is 19 residues long. Unmatched junction bases numbered 20, after V lost 4 bases and J lost 2 bases. The CDR3: CARSNVTRFCQGGNTEAFF. CDR3 bases: TGTGCCAGAAGCAATGTTACCCGATTCTGTCAGGGGGGAAACACTGAAGCTTTCTTT.

A single count supports this clone. V gene TRBV4-3 combines with J gene TRBJ1-1; maybe TRBD1 (5 bases). CDR1 and CDR2 (germline): LGHNA, YSLEER. This CDR3 is 14 amino acids long. Trimming pared 3 bases from V and 4 bases from J, leaving 12 bases between. CDR3 residues: CASSQGLLSTEAFF. CDR3 bases: TGCGCCAGCAGCCAGGGACTTTTGAGCACTGAAGCTTTCTTT.

This rearrangement joins TRBV7-2 to TRBJ2-7; no clear D gene. CDR3 length: 14 amino acids. Looked up from germline, CDR1 is SGHTA and CDR2 is FQGNSA. Trimming took off 2 bases at V and 0 bases at J, with 8 bases between the two ends. In nucleotides, the CDR3 is TGTGCCAGCAGCTTATCGACTCCCTCCTACGAGCAGTACTTC. Residues: CASSLSTPSYEQYF.

The V and J genes are TRBV6-5 and TRBJ1-5; 9 bases are a match to TRBD1. The trim removed 8 bases at V and 4 bases at J, leaving 9 bases unmatched. The CDR3 extends over 15 amino acids. Germline CDR1 reads MNHEY; CDR2 reads SVGAGI. The CDR3 loop reads CASLGRGQGNQPQHF. The CDR3 nucleotides are TGTGCCAGCCTGGGGAGGGGACAGGGAAATCAGCCCCAGCATTTT.

The V and J genes are TRBV27 and TRBJ1-3, with D tentatively TRBD1 (5 bases). CDR1 is MNHEY and CDR2 is SMNVEV in the germline V gene (reference sequence). The CDR3 runs 13 residues. Trimming took off 3 bases at V and 8 bases at J, with 11 bases between the two ends. In DNA, the CDR3 is TGTGCCAGCAGTTTGACCCCGGGGGACACCATATATTTT. Encoded protein: CASSLTPGDTIYF.

The rearrangement joins TRBV29-1 to TRBJ1-1, with D maybe TRBD1 (5 bases). Germline V CDR1 and CDR2: SQVTM, ANQGSEA. The CDR3 is 12 residues long. The germline V and J ends were trimmed by 4 bases and 3 bases, with 9 bases remaining between them. CDR3 coding DNA: TGCAGCGTTGTCGGGGGACACACTGAAGCTTTCTTT. Translating it yields CSVVGGHTEAFF. Full variable domain (rest looked up from reference TRBV29-1 and TRBJ1-1): SAVISQKPSRDICQRGTSLTIQCQVDSQVTMMFWYRQQPGQSLTLIATANQGSEATYESGFVIDKFPISRPNLTFSTLTVSNMSPEDSSIYLCSVVGGHTEAFFGQGTRLTVV.

V usage is TRBV5-1 and J usage is TRBJ1-1; D is uncertain. The CDR3 is made up of 17 amino acids. CDR1 and CDR2 from the germline V gene are SGHRS and YFSETQ. V was trimmed by 0 bases and J by 1 base, leaving 16 bases between them. The CDR3 DNA sequence: TGCGCCAGCAGCTTGGGTAGGCGTGCGGAAACGAACACTGAAGCTTTCTTT. It yields the protein CASSLGRRAETNTEAFF.